Given below is one TCR beta chain in context. Trimming shortened V by 2 bases and J by 1 base, and 4 bases separated the two germline ends. Per germline, CDR1 SGHDT and CDR2 YYEEEE. The CDR3 spans 13 residues. This entry comes from a study of blood T cells in healthy people across ages. A sample-barcoded 5' primer and a J-beta primer mix were used in a second PCR of roughly 7 to 12 cycles. MiXCR, applied by TCRdb to the 5' RACE reads, yields one record per CDR3 protein. The table shows approximately 1.5 million distinct CDR3 sequences, with roughly 30% occurring only once. Total RNA, at least 6 micrograms per sample, came from PBMCs.

The sequenced material came from blood. This chain uses TRBV5-6 with TRBJ1-3, with unresolved D. The receptor was isolated from a woman in her twenties or thirties in good health. The CDR3 DNA reads TGTGCCAGCAGCTTTTGGTCTGGAAACACCATATATTTT. Amino acid sequence: CASSFWSGNTIYF.